In its sample, the clone carrying this TCR beta chain was seen many times. The data were obtained in a study of Graves' ophthalmopathy and Graves' hyperthyroidism. Scientists amplified the TCR beta CDR3 regions from RNA transcripts. First-round RT-PCR relied on HTBI primers, and a second-round multiplex PCR came next. MiXCR was run by TCRdb on the multiplex PCR reads, yielding one entry per CDR3 protein. The table lists a few hundred thousand distinct CDR3 sequences, 35% to 40% of them singletons. CDR1 is SEHNR, CDR2 FQNEAQ, per germline (reference sequence). The CDR3 is made up of 13 amino acids. Trimming cost V 6 bases and J 5 bases, with 13 bases left between them.

Specimen: peripheral blood or thyroid tissue (not recorded which). The TCR sequence derives from an adult man with Graves' hyperthyroidism. The V gene is TRBV7-9, the J gene TRBJ1-1; D ambiguous. The CDR3 DNA reads as TGTGCCAGCAGACCGGAGTCAAGGACTGAAGCTTTCTTT. Residues: CASRPESRTEAFF.